One sample yielded the 5 T cell receptor beta chains listed below, sequenced in a study of human T cells and chemical hapten exposure. TCRdb reprocessed the RACE reads with MiXCR, giving one entry per CDR3 protein. Among 380,000 or so distinct CDR3 sequences listed, approximately 5% were seen once. The time point denotes: pre-sensitization, week 0. Treatment in this sample: therapeutic diphenylcyclopropenone sensitization with weekly scalp DPC. This material consisted of whole blood, taken in connection with sensitization to the hapten diphenylcyclopropenone (DPC). The receptors stem from a woman younger than 35 with alopecia areata. Some clones in this sample may be carry-over from other donors' samples.

V is TRBV7-9 and J is TRBJ2-6, with a possible D match to TRBD2 (5 bases). Trimming took 5 bases from V and 3 from J, leaving 17 bases between them. The CDR3 extends over 17 amino acids. Per germline, CDR1 SEHNR and CDR2 FQNEAQ (reference sequence). The CDR3 coding sequence is TGTGCCAGCAGCGTACAGAGGGTTCTTAGTGGGGCCAACGTCCTGACTTTC. Its translation: CASSVQRVLSGANVLTF.

Regarding this clonotype: The CDR3 carries no conserved terminal phenylalanine or tryptophan, so it likely arises from a read error. No DNA is shown, since the ends of the CDR3 on it are uncertain; the CDR3 is the one TCRdb lists. V is TRBV29-1 and J is TRBJ1-6; the table's D call of TRBD1 was not tested on the DNA. Germline CDR1 SQVTM, CDR2 ANQGSEA. 9 amino acids form the CDR3, both terminal residues included. This CDR3 is CSVEDHGGS.

This clonotype was seen repeatedly, ten times or more. The V call is TRBV29-1, the J call TRBJ2-5; D is unresolved. CDR3 length: 14 residues. Germline V gene data show CDR1 as SQVTM and CDR2 as ANQGSEA. Trimming stripped 2 bases from V and 0 bases from J, with 10 bases between. The CDR3 reads CSVEFFGYQETQYF. CDR3 DNA: TGCAGCGTTGAATTTTTCGGGTACCAAGAGACCCAGTACTTC.

This clonotype was counted a few times. The chain combines TRBV5-6 with TRBJ1-1; unclear D gene. This CDR3 region has 13 residues. Germline CDR1 is SGHDT and CDR2 is YYEEEE. Between the trimmed V and J ends, which lost 1 base and 5 bases, there was a span of 9 bases. Here the CDR3 DNA reads TGTGCCAGCAGCTTGAACCAAGGAACTGAAGCTTTCTTT. Translating gives CASSLNQGTEAFF.

V usage is TRBV6-2 or TRBV6-3 and J usage is TRBJ2-7, with a tentative D call TRBD2 (5 bases). V was trimmed by 6 bases and J by 2 bases, leaving 14 bases between them. There are 14 residues in the CDR3. Per the germline V gene, CDR1 is MNHEY and CDR2 is SVGEGT. The CDR3 protein is CASRTTAGTYEQYF. DNA for the CDR3: TGTGCCAGCAGAACGACGGCCGGGACCTACGAGCAGTACTTC.